The source of this TCR beta chain is a study of identical twins. Study-level points and caveats: Insertions were reduced in abundant cord blood beta clonotypes but not in memory repertoires.

CDR1 is MDHEN, CDR2 SYDVKM, per germline. Trimming left V 2 bases short and J 5 bases short, with 16 bases between. The length of the CDR3 is 16 residues. On this clonotype: Its antigen is as yet unknown.

With template switching, a universal primer site was added, and the cDNA carried unique molecular identifiers. TCRdb reprocessed the 5' RACE reads with MiXCR, giving one entry per CDR3 protein. This table has around 1.7 million distinct CDR3 sequences, about 32% appearing once. Healthy Caucasian donors formed the entire cohort. The sequence came from a newborn girl in good health. This chain links TRBV28 with TRBJ1-5; D is unclear. Sequenced material: cord blood. The CDR3 coding sequence is TGTGCCAGCAGTTTACTAGGGCGGGGTGCTTATCAGCCCCAGCATTTT. Protein sequence: CASSLLGRGAYQPQHF.